Following are 7 T cell receptor beta chains from one sample sequenced in a study of blood T cells in healthy people across ages (dated by TCRdb to 2013 to 2016). Preparation of the library involved 5' RACE. The instrument was an Illumina HiSeq 2500. The second PCR ran for about 6 to 12 cycles and used a J-beta primer mix along with a sample-barcoded 5' primer. The raw public data were reprocessed by TCRdb itself: fastp quality trimming at Q25, MiXCR clonotype calling, in-frame beta chains only. A single entry per CDR3 protein holds the most common genes and DNA from its merged rows. The sample contains roughly 680,000 distinct CDR3 sequences, 49% of them found a single time. Around 32% of the sample lies in the top ten. The sequenced material came from blood. These receptors originate from a woman aged 55-70 years in good health.

The V and J genes are TRBV5-1 and TRBJ2-3; D gene unclear. V lost 0 bases to trimming and J lost 2 bases, with 7 bases between them. This CDR3 spans 14 amino acids. In germline, CDR1 is SGHRS, CDR2 YFSETQ. This CDR3 reads CASSLGANTDTQYF. CDR3 bases: TGCGCCAGCAGCTTGGGGGCTAACACAGATACGCAGTATTTT.

The chain couples TRBV24-1 to TRBJ2-1; tentatively, D is TRBD1 or TRBD2 (5 bases each). The CDR3 covers 16 residues. Germline CDR1 reads KGHDR; CDR2 reads SFDVKD. V lost 3 bases, J lost 0 bases, and 11 bases lay in between. As DNA, the CDR3 is TGTGCCACCAGTGATCTGGGACCCTCCTCCTACAATGAGCAGTTCTTC. As protein: CATSDLGPSSYNEQFF.

The V gene is TRBV12-3 or TRBV12-4, the J gene TRBJ2-7, with D possibly being TRBD2 (6 bases). The CDR3 extends over 15 amino acids. V was shortened by 3 bases and J by 5 bases, with 17 bases between the two germline ends. CDR3 in DNA: TGTGCCAGCAGTTTCCCCCGTGGATGGAGGGACGAGCAGTACTTC. Its protein product is CASSFPRGWRDEQYF.

The J gene is TRBJ2-5, the V gene TRBV27; D could derive from TRBD1 or TRBD2 (6 bases each). Trimming shortened V by 4 bases and J by 4 bases, and 22 bases separated the two germline ends. The CDR3 totals 17 residues. Germline CDR1 MNHEY, CDR2 SMNVEV (reference sequence). The CDR3: CASSSPPRGPISETQYF. The DNA of the CDR3 is TGTGCCAGCAGTTCCCCCCCTCGGGGGCCCATTTCAGAGACCCAGTACTTC.

This clonotype was counted once. The chain combines TRBV2 with TRBJ1-1, with D maybe TRBD1 (6 bases). The CDR3 runs 13 residues. CDR1 is SNHLY and CDR2 is FYNNEI in the germline V gene. The V end was cut by 7 bases, the J end by 1 base, with 10 bases between. The CDR3 sequence: CASITGQNTEAFF. In nucleotides, the CDR3 is TGTGCCAGCATTACGGGACAGAACACTGAAGCTTTCTTT.

The chain links TRBV3-1 to TRBJ1-1, with 8 bases lining up with TRBD1. The CDR3 runs to 14 residues. The germline gives CDR1 LGHDT, CDR2 YNNKEL (reference sequence). V was clipped by 4 bases and J by 7 bases; unmatched bases: 8. The CDR3 spells CASSPHGGQDEAFF. CDR3 coding DNA: TGTGCCAGCAGCCCCCATGGGGGACAGGATGAAGCTTTCTTT.

The sample holds one count of this clonotype. This chain uses TRBV5-1 with TRBJ2-7, with 8 bases matching TRBD2. The germline gives CDR1 SGHRS, CDR2 YFSETQ. The CDR3 has 14 amino acids. Trimming cost V 5 bases and J 7 bases; bases outside gene matches: 11. The CDR3 here is CASRPTPAGDEQYF. The CDR3 DNA sequence: TGCGCCAGCAGGCCGACGCCAGCGGGAGATGAGCAGTACTTC.